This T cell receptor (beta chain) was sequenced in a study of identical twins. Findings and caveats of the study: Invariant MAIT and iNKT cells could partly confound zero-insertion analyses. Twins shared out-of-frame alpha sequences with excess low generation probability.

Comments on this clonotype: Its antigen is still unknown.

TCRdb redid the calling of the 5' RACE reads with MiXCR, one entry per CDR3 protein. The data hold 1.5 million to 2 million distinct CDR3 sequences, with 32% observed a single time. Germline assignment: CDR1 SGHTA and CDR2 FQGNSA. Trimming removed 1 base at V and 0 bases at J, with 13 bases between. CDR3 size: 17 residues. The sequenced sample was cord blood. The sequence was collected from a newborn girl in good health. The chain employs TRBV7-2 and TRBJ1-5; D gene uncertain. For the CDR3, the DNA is TGTGCCAGCAGCTTAGACCGGGTACCTTATAGCAATCAGCCCCAGCATTTT. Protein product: CASSLDRVPYSNQPQHF.